This TCR beta chain originates from a study of blood T cell repertoires in COVID-19. Study-level information: PBMCs, B-cell-depleted T cells, or T cells provided the cDNA or gDNA that made up the material.

The CDR3 runs 19 residues. V shed 4 bases and J shed 2 bases, with 27 bases lying between them. CDR1 and CDR2 (germline): SGDLS, YYNGEE. Participants were aged about 18 to 100 years from roughly 26 US areas. Libraries were prepared by immunoSEQ multiplex PCR; TCRdb keeps only in-frame clonotypes and omits some of them. The sample lists around 330,000 clones; 85% were seen once. The sequenced material came from PBMCs or T cells enriched from blood (not recorded which). The TCR was taken from a woman in her thirties who had been exposed to COVID-19. V gene TRBV9 combines with J gene TRBJ1-2; D is possibly TRBD1 (5 bases). The CDR3: CASSPRTGTPNGVNYGYTF. The CDR3, as DNA: TGTGCCAGCAGCCCCAGAACCGGGACTCCTAATGGCGTCAACTATGGCTACACCTTC.